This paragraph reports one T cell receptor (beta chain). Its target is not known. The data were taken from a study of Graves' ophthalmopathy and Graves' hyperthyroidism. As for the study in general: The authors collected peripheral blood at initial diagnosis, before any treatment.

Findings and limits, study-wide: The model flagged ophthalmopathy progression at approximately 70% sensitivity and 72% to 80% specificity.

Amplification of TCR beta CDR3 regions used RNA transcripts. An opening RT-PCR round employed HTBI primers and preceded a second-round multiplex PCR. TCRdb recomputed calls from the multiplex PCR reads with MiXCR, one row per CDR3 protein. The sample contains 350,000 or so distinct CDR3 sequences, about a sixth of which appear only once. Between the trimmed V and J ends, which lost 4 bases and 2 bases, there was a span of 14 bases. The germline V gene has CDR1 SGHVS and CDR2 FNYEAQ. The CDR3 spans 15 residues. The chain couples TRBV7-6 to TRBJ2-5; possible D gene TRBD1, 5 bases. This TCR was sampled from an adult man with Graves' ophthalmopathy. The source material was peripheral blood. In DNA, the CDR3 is TGTGCCAGCAGCTCTAGATCAGGGTTACAAGAGACCCAGTACTTC. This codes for CASSSRSGLQETQYF.